This T cell receptor (beta chain) originates from a study of control samples from healthy donors and cancer patients. Trimming stripped 5 bases from V and 1 base from J, with 14 bases between. CDR3 size: 16 residues. The V gene's germline CDR1 is SGHTA and CDR2 FQGNSA. Using immunoSEQ multiplex PCR, the repertoire was profiled, and TCRdb retains in-frame clones only, with some absent. This sample has 180,000 or so clones, with 93% found just once. What was sequenced was blood. The rearrangement joins TRBV7-2 to TRBJ1-4; D remains ambiguous. This sequence was found in a woman aged 60-75 years in good health. For the CDR3, the DNA is TGTGCCAGCAGCGCCCGGTTTCCGGAAACTAATGAAAAACTGTTTTTT. The encoded protein is CASSARFPETNEKLFF.